A selection of T cell receptor beta chains follows, all from one sample in a study of T cell repertoires and HLA-DP antigens. Their antigen targets remain unknown. Repertoires were generated with immunoSEQ multiplex PCR, while TCRdb's copy carries only in-frame clones and drops some. This sample carries about 73,000 clones, over 75% of them seen once, and the ten largest clones take roughly 1.5%. The specimen was CD4+ T cells from PBMCs. These TCRs come from a man between 60 and 75 years old in good health and CMV-seronegative. CDR3s include the opening cysteine and the closing phenylalanine or tryptophan. The D gene is left open where the match is weak. Clone size is shown for a subset of rows, as once, few, many or a class of expanded clone.

v_gene,j_gene,d_gene,abundance,CDR3nt,CDR3aa
TRBV7-6,TRBJ2-2,TRBD2,-,TGTGCCAGCAGCTTAGAACTAGCGGGCCGCACCGGGGAGCTGTTTTTT,CASSLELAGRTGELFF
TRBV2,TRBJ1-6,-,-,TGTGCCAGCAGTGATGGGCACCAGAATTCACCCCTCCACTTT,CASSDGHQNSPLHF
TRBV9,TRBJ2-1,TRBD2,-,TGTGCCAGCAGCGTAGGACTAGCGGCCAAGGGTGAGCAGTTCTTC,CASSVGLAAKGEQFF
TRBV4-3,TRBJ2-1,-,-,TGCGCCAGCAGCCAAGATGTGGGGGAGCAGTTCTTC,CASSQDVGEQFF
TRBV7-2,TRBJ1-2,-,-,TGTGCCAGCAGCTTAGGTGCGGGGGCGAGGGGCTATGGCTACACCTTC,CASSLGAGARGYGYTF
TRBV30,TRBJ1-5,TRBD1,-,TGTGCCTGGACCCCCGGGACAGGGAATCAGCCCCAGCATTTT,CAWTPGTGNQPQHF
TRBV2,TRBJ2-1,TRBD1,-,TGTGCCAGCCTACGGACGGGGGACAGGGAGCAGTTCTTC,CASLRTGDREQFF
TRBV14,TRBJ2-5,TRBD2,-,TGTGCCAGCAGCCGGGCTAGCGGGGAGACCCAGTACTTC,CASSRASGETQYF
TRBV7-9,TRBJ1-1,-,-,TGTGCCAGCAGCTTTCCTCTTAAGACAGGAAACACTGAAGCTTTCTTT,CASSFPLKTGNTEAFF
TRBV30,TRBJ1-1,-,once,TGTGCCTGGGCCCCGGGGCCCGCTGAAGCTTTCTTT,CAWAPGPAEAFF
TRBV12-5,TRBJ2-3,TRBD2,-,TGTGCTAGTGGTTCTCCAACGCCACGGACTAGCGGGGGGGACACAGATACGCAGTATTTT,CASGSPTPRTSGGDTDTQYF
TRBV10-1,TRBJ1-5,-,-,TGCGCCAGCAGTGCGGCGGGGAATCAGCCCCAGCATTTT,CASSAAGNQPQHF
TRBV30,TRBJ1-4,-,few,TGTGCCTGGAGTTCAGGACAATCCGAAAAACTGTTTTTT,CAWSSGQSEKLFF
TRBV27,TRBJ1-2,-,-,TGTGCCAGCAGTTTAGGGGCCGGCCAGTCTGTCTATGGCTACACCTTC,CASSLGAGQSVYGYTF